This TCR beta chain was found in a study of blood T cell repertoires in COVID-19. Study at large: T cells, B-cell-depleted T cells, or PBMCs provided the cDNA or gDNA that served as material.

The repertoire was sequenced with immunoSEQ multiplex PCR; TCRdb's copy has only in-frame clones and lacks some. The repertoire holds around 100,000 clones, more than 70% seen once, with roughly 15% in the top ten. Trimming at V came to 5 bases and at J to 4 bases, leaving 8 bases not matched to a gene. The germline V gene encodes CDR1 SGHAT and CDR2 FQNNGV. This CDR3 has 16 residues. Sequencing used peripheral blood. This chain links TRBV11-2 with TRBJ2-1; TRBD1 aligns across 10 bases. The origin of this receptor is a woman of 80 years or more in a cohort sampled during active COVID-19. The CDR3 bases are TGTGCCAGCAGCGGAGGTTGGACAGGGGGGTACAATGAGCAGTTCTTC. This codes for CASSGGWTGGYNEQFF.